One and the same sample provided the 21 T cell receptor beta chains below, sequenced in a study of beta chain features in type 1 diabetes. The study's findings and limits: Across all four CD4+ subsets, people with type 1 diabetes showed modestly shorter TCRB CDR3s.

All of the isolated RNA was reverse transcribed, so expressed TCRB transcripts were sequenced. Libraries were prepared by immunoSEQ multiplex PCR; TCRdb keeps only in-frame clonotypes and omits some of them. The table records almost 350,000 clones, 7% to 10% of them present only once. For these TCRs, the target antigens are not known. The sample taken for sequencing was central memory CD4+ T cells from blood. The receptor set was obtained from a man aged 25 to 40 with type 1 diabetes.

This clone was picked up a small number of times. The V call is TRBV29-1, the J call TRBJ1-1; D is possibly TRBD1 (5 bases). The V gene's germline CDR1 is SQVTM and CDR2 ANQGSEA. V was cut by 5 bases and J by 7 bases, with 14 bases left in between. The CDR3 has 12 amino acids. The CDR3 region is CSVRGGNGEAFF. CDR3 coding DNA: TGCAGCGTTCGGGGGGGGAACGGTGAAGCTTTCTTT. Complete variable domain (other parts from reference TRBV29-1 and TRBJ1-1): SAVISQKPSRDICQRGTSLTIQCQVDSQVTMMFWYRQQPGQSLTLIATANQGSEATYESGFVIDKFPISRPNLTFSTLTVSNMSPEDSSIYLCSVRGGNGEAFFGQGTRLTVV.

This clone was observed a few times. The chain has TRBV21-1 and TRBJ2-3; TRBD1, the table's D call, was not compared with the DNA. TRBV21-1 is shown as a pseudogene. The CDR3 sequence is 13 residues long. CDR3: CASTSTGSDTQYF. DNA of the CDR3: TGTGCCAGCACCAGCACAGGGTCTGATACGCAGTATTTT.

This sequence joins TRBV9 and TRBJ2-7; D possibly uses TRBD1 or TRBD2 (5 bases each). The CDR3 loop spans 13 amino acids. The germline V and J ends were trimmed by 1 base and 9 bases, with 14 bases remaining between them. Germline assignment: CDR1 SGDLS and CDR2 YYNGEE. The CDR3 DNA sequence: TGTGCCAGCAGCGTAAACGGGGCCTCGTTGCAGTACTTC. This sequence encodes CASSVNGASLQYF.

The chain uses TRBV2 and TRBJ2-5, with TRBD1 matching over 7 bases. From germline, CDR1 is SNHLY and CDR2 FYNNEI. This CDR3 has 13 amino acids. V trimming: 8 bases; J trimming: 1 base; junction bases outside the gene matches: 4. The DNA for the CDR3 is TGTGCCAGCCGTTGGGACAGCCAAGAGACCCAGTACTTC. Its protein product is CASRWDSQETQYF.

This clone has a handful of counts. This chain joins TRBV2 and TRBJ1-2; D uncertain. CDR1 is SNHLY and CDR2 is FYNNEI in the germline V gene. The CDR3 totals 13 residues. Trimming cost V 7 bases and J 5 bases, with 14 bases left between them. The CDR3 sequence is CASTGDRQYGYTF. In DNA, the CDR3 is TGTGCCAGCACCGGAGATCGGCAATATGGCTACACCTTC.

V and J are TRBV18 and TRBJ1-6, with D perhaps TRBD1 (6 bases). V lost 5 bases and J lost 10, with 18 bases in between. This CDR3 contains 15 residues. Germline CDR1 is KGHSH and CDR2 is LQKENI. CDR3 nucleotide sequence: TGTGCCAGCTCAGCGTTACAGGGTACTCAATCACCCCTCCACTTT. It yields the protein CASSALQGTQSPLHF.

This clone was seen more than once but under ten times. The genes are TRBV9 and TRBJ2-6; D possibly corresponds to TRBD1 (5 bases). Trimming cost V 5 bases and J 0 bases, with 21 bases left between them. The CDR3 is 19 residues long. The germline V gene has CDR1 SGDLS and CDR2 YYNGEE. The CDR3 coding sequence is TGTGCCAGCAGGGAAGCCTGGACAAAGCCCCTCTCTGGGGCCAACGTCCTGACTTTC. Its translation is CASREAWTKPLSGANVLTF.

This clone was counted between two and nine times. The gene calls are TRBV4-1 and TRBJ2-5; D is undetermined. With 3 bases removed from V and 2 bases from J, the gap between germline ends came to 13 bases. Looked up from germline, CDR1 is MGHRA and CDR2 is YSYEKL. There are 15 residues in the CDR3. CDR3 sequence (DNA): TGCGCCAGCAGCCACCCCTCCGACCAACAAGAGACCCAGTACTTC. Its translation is CASSHPSDQQETQYF.

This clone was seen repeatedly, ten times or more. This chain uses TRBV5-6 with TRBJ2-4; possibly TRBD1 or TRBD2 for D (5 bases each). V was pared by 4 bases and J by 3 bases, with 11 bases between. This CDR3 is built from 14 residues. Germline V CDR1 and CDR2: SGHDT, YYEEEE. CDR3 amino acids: CASSAGTGKNIQYF. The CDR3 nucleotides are TGTGCCAGCAGCGCCGGGACGGGCAAAAACATTCAGTACTTC.

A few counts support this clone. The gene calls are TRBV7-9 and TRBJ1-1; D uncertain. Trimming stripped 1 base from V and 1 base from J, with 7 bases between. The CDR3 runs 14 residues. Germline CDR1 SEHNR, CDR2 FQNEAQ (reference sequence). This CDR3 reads CASSLVGPNTEAFF. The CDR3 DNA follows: TGTGCCAGCAGCTTAGTCGGGCCGAACACTGAAGCTTTCTTT.

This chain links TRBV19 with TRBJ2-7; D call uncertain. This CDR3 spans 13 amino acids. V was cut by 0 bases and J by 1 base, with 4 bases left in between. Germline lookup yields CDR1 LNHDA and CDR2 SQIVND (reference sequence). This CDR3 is CASSIEASYEQYF. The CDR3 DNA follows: TGTGCCAGTAGTATAGAGGCGTCCTACGAGCAGTACTTC.

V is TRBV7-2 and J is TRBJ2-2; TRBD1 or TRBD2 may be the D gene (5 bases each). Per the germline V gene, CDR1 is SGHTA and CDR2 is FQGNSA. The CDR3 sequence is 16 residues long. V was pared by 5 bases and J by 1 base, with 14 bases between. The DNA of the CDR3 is TGTGCCAGCAGCCTCCCCCGGGGCCTGAACACCGGGGAGCTGTTTTTT. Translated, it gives CASSLPRGLNTGELFF. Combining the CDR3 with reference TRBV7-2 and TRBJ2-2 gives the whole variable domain GAGVSQSPSNKVTEKGKDVELRCDPISGHTALYWYRQSLGQGLEFLIYFQGNSAPDKSGLPSDRFSAERTGGSVSTLTIQRTQQEDSAVYLCASSLPRGLNTGELFFGEGSRLTVL.

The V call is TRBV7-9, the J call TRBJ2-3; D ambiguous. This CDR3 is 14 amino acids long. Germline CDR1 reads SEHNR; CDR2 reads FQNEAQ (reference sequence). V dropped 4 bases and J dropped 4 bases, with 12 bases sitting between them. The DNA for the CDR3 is TGTGCCAGCAGCTCGTATACTAACCCAGATACGCAGTATTTT. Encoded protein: CASSSYTNPDTQYF. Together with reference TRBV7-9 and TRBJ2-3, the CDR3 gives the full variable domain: DTGVSQNPRHKITKRGQNVTFRCDPISEHNRLYWYRQTLGQGPEFLTYFQNEAQLEKSRLLSDRFSAERPKGSFSTLEIQRTEQGDSAMYLCASSSYTNPDTQYFGPGTRLTVL.

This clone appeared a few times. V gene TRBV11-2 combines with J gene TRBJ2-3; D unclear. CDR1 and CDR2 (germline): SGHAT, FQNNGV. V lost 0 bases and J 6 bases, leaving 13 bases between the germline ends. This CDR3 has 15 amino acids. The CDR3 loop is CASSLDQGQHDTQYF. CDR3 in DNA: TGTGCCAGCAGCTTAGATCAAGGGCAGCACGATACGCAGTATTTT.

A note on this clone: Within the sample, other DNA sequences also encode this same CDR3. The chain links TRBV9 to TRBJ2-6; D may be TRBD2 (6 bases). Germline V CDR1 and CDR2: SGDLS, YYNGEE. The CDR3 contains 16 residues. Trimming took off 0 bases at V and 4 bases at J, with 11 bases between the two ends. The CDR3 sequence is CASSVVGGVGANVLTF. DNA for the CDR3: TGTGCCAGCAGCGTAGTAGGAGGGGTCGGGGCCAACGTCCTGACTTTC.

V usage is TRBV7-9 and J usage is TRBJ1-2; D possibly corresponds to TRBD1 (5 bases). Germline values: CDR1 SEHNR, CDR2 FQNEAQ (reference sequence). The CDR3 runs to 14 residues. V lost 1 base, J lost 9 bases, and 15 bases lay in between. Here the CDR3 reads CASSLEGRSSSYTF. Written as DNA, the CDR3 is TGTGCCAGCAGCTTAGAGGGGCGAAGCTCCAGCTACACCTTC.

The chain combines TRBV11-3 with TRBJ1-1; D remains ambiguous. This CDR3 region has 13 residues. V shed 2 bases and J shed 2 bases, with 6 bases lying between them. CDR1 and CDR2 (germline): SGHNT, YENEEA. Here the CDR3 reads CASSLQTNTEAFF. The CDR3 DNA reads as TGTGCCAGCAGCTTACAGACTAACACTGAAGCTTTCTTT. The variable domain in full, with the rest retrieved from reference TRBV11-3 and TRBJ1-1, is EAGVVQSPRYKIIEKKQPVAFWCNPISGHNTLYWYLQNLGQGPELLIRYENEEAVDDSQLPKDRFSAERLKGVDSTLKIQPAELGDSAVYLCASSLQTNTEAFFGQGTRLTVV.

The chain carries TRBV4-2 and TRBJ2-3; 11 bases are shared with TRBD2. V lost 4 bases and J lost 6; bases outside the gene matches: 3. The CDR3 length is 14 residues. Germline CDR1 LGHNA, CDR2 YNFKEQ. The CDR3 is CASSPGTSGDTQYF. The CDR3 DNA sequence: TGTGCCAGCAGCCCCGGGACTAGCGGCGATACGCAGTATTTT.

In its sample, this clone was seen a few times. CDR3 in DNA: TGTGCCAGCAGCTTAGAGACGACAGACGCCTATGGCTACACCTTC. The encoded protein is CASSLETTDAYGYTF. The chain links TRBV11-2 to TRBJ1-2; D is possibly TRBD1 (5 bases). Trimming stripped 0 bases from V and 4 bases from J, with 12 bases between. CDR3 length: 15 amino acids. Germline lookup yields CDR1 SGHAT and CDR2 FQNNGV.

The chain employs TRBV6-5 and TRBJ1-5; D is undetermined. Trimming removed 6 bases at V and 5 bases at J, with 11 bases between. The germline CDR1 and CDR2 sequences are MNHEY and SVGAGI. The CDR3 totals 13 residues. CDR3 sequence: CASSPDRDQPQHF. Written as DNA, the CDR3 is TGTGCCAGCAGCCCCGACCGGGATCAGCCCCAGCATTTT.

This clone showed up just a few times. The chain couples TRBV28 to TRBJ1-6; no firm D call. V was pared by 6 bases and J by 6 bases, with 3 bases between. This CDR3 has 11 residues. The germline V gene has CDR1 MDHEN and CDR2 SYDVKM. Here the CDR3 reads CASSLNSPLHF. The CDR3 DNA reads TGTGCCAGCAGCCTTAATTCACCCCTCCACTTT.